The entry below gives a single TCR beta chain sequence along with its context. The sample holds a few counts of this clone. Its antigen is unknown. The input lacks base qualities; no much larger clone sits a single base away. The twin pairs came from the European Cystic Fibrosis Twin and Sibling Study Cohort, a cohort that recruited patients from 158 CF clinics across 14 European countries. Zygosity and CFTR genotype were confirmed in-house, and zygosity was tested by multiplex PCR of nine short tandem repeat loci. Peripheral blood was sampled from each twin, with clinical parameters recorded on the day of blood sampling. Phenol/chloroform extraction was used to isolate genomic DNA from peripheral blood cells, and the DNA was then kept in TE buffer at 4 degrees C. This entry is derived from a study of monozygotic twins with cystic fibrosis (dated by TCRdb to 2020 to 2023). Looking at the study overall: Barcoded libraries were prepared from three micrograms of fragmented DNA with approximately 16 PCR cycles. To assess genetic influence on V and J gene usage, the study compared TCR beta repertoires within and across 16 monozygotic twin pairs with cystic fibrosis. The cohort included ten female and six male twin pairs, mostly children and adolescents, aged about 2.0 to 36.4 years with a median of about 9 years. On the day of blood sampling, twins were ranked among more than 850 cohort participants for weight-for-height and for FEVPerc (FEV1 disease centile). Data for three of the twin pairs had already been reported earlier in a different context.

Beyond this particular receptor, the publication reports: V gene usage was most similar to the co-twin in 13 of 16 pairs, and J usage was most similar to the co-twin in 8 of 16 pairs, which suggests genetic constraints. Monozygotic CF twin pairs shared significantly more nucleotide-identical clonotypes within each pair than unrelated CF individuals shared with one another (P = 0.000026, Mann-Whitney). The cohort was small, and no association was found between shared CDR3 numbers and age, concordance or disease severity. Simpson clonality was generally low (median around 0.009), which suggests a naive-dominated repertoire, and clonality was higher in the most severely affected patients.

Following the manufacturer's instructions, TCR beta CDR3 regions were amplified by multiplex PCR with the immunoSEQ immune profiling system. An Illumina NextSeq system was used to carry out the sequencing. Regarding the original processing steps: Sequence data were processed on the immunoSEQ Analyzer platform, and clonality was computed as the square root of Simpson's index of productive rearrangements. Similarity in V and J usage was measured by Jensen-Shannon distance, and OLGA was used to compute CDR3 generation probabilities. The researchers looked up shared CDR3 sequences in the immuneACCESS database (August 2020) and in VDJdb (December 2020). TCRdb carries this immuneACCESS record with in-frame sequences only. Its versions omit some clonotypes, under half of them owing to an unresolved V gene in the studies checked, with the rest unexplained. The D gene and trimming were derived from the DNA, and the V and J assignments and clone size from that table. The sample records just over 35,000 clones, about 90% of which are singletons. Jointly, the top ten make up 0.19% of the sample.

Including cysteine and phenylalanine, the CDR3 has 13 amino acids. Kept here is only the CDR3 DNA, which spans 39 bases and is read in frame from base 1. The germline V gene supplies CDR1 LGHNA and CDR2 YNFKEQ. Trimming takes 3 bases off V and 3 bases off J; junction bases not matched to a gene: 1. The chain uses TRBV4-2 and TRBJ1-1; TRBD1 agrees with 7 junctional bases. The sample consisted of blood. The clonotype was recovered from a boy aged 2 to 10 with cystic fibrosis. The DNA is as follows: TGTGCCAGCAGCCACACAGGGGACACTGAAGCTTTCTTT. This encodes CASSHTGDTEAFF.